This note documents a single T cell receptor (beta chain) sequence. Its antigen is unknown. The time point here: baseline, week 1 (first vaccination visit). Treatment here: pre-vaccination baseline after standard-of-care therapy. Using immunoSEQ multiplex PCR, the repertoire was profiled, and TCRdb retains in-frame clones only, with some absent. Of 20,000 to 30,000 clones listed, 91% are singletons. This record belongs to a study of a mutant IDH1 vaccine in newly diagnosed glioma. Findings and caveats of the study: No link was apparently found between pseudoprogression and changes in top peripheral T cell clonotypes.

V gave up 1 base and J gave up 6 bases, with 13 bases separating them. The CDR3 covers 14 residues. CDR1 and CDR2 from the germline V gene are SGHRS and YFSETQ. Material: PBMCs, obtained from a glioma patient treated with radiotherapy, temozolomide or both. The gene calls are TRBV5-1 and TRBJ1-2; unclear D gene. This TCR was sampled from a man under 40 with glioma. CDR3 bases: TGCGCCAGCAGCTTGTCCGACTCCACCGATGGCTACACCTTC. Protein: CASSLSDSTDGYTF.